Listed here are 14 T cell receptor beta chains from one sample, sequenced in a study of blood T cell repertoires in COVID-19. Generated by immunoSEQ multiplex PCR, the TCRdb table keeps only in-frame clones and is missing some. This sample has 20,000 to 25,000 clones, with about 88% found just once. Sequences were obtained from peripheral blood. The source of these receptors is a human donor in a cohort sampled during active COVID-19. The donor label of this sample is uncertain.

This clone was observed a few times. The gene calls are TRBV5-5 and TRBJ2-1; 8 nucleotides match TRBD2. Germline values: CDR1 SGHKS, CDR2 YYEKEE (reference sequence). Unmatched junction bases numbered 4, after V lost 3 bases and J lost 2 bases. This CDR3 has 15 amino acids. The DNA of the CDR3 is TGTGCCAGCAGCTCTAGCGGGCAGGCCTACAATGAGCAGTTCTTC. Protein product: CASSSSGQAYNEQFF. Combining the CDR3 with reference TRBV5-5 and TRBJ2-1 gives the whole variable domain DAGVTQSPTHLIKTRGQQVTLRCSPISGHKSVSWYQQVLGQGPQFIFQYYEKEERGRGNFPDRFSARQFPNYSSELNVNALLLGDSALYLCASSSSGQAYNEQFFGPGTRLTVL.

The chain joins TRBV6-5 to TRBJ1-1; TRBD1 matches 9 bases. Germline V gene sequence: CDR1 MNHEY, CDR2 SVGAGI. The trim removed 6 bases at V and 1 base at J, leaving 3 bases unmatched. The CDR3 consists of 14 residues. For the CDR3, the DNA is TGTGCCAGCAGCCGACAGGGGGGGAACACTGAAGCTTTCTTT. Translated, it gives CASSRQGGNTEAFF.

The V call is TRBV7-9, the J call TRBJ2-5; TRBD1 aligns across 11 bases. CDR3 size: 17 residues. Germline loops: CDR1 SEHNR, CDR2 FQNEAQ (reference sequence). V lost 2 bases and J lost 1; bases outside the gene matches: 6. The CDR3 coding sequence is TGTGCCAGCAGCTTACCTTGGACAGGGGGCGGCCAAGAGACCCAGTACTTC. Translated: CASSLPWTGGGQETQYF.

This clone came up once. The CDR3 spells CASTPGLAGAREQYF. The DNA for the CDR3 is TGTGCCAGCACTCCGGGACTAGCGGGAGCCCGGGAGCAGTACTTC. The chain couples TRBV27 to TRBJ2-7; 14 positions agree with TRBD2. This CDR3 is 15 amino acids long. Trimming at V came to 7 bases and at J to 7 bases, leaving 9 bases not matched to a gene. From germline, CDR1 is MNHEY and CDR2 SMNVEV (reference sequence).

The chain joins TRBV14 to TRBJ1-2, with TRBD1 identical over 7 bases. The V gene's germline CDR1 is SGHDN and CDR2 FVKESK. The CDR3 is made up of 13 amino acids. The V gene end was trimmed by 8 bases and the J gene end by 4 bases; junction bases not matched to a gene: 7. The CDR3 bases are TGTGCCAGCGGACAGGTCGGGGCCTATGGCTACACCTTC. Residues: CASGQVGAYGYTF.

This chain connects TRBV28 to TRBJ2-5; D possibly corresponds to TRBD1 (5 bases). Germline V lookup: CDR1 MDHEN, CDR2 SYDVKM. The CDR3 runs 12 residues. Trimming pared 7 bases from V and 5 bases from J, leaving 11 bases between. The DNA of the CDR3 is TGTGCCAGCATGGGGCTTGTGGAGACCCAGTACTTC. Translation: CASMGLVETQYF.

This sequence joins TRBV7-9 and TRBJ2-7, with D tentatively TRBD2 (5 bases). The CDR3 is 15 residues long. Trimming removed 5 bases at V and 4 bases at J, with 18 bases between. CDR1 SEHNR and CDR2 FQNEAQ come from the germline V gene (reference sequence). The CDR3 DNA follows: TGTGCCAGCAGCCCCCGCAAGAGCGGTGGGTACGAGCAGTACTTC. It codes for CASSPRKSGGYEQYF.

The gene calls are TRBV27 and TRBJ2-6, with 7 bases fitting TRBD1. This CDR3 is built from 14 residues. Germline-derived CDR1 and CDR2 are MNHEY and SMNVEV (reference sequence). V lost 7 bases, J lost 1 base, and 1 base stayed unmatched. The CDR3 region is CASTRGSGANVLTF. The DNA of the CDR3 is TGTGCCAGCACCAGGGGGTCTGGGGCCAACGTCCTGACTTTC.

This rearrangement joins TRBV10-3 to TRBJ2-7; D might be TRBD1 (6 bases). The germline V gene encodes CDR1 ENHRY and CDR2 SYGVKD. V was shortened by 6 bases and J by 1 base, with 16 bases between the two germline ends. The CDR3 consists of 15 residues. The CDR3 protein is CAISDRTIRSYEQYF. The CDR3 DNA sequence: TGTGCCATCAGCGACAGGACAATCCGATCCTACGAGCAGTACTTC.

This clone has just one count. The rearrangement links TRBV28 to TRBJ1-5; D might be TRBD1 (5 bases). Germline V lookup: CDR1 MDHEN, CDR2 SYDVKM. The CDR3 length is 13 residues. V lost 10 bases, J lost 5 bases, and 15 bases lay in between. The CDR3 here is CATFPQGDQPQHF. The CDR3 DNA sequence: TGTGCCACCTTCCCCCAGGGTGATCAGCCCCAGCATTTT. The full variable domain, completed using reference TRBV28 and TRBJ1-5, is DVKVTQSSRYLVKRTGEKVFLECVQDMDHENMFWYRQDPGLGLRLIYFSYDVKMKEKGDIPEGYSVSREKKERFSLILESASTNQTSMYLCATFPQGDQPQHFGDGTRLSIL.

The V and J genes are TRBV18 and TRBJ2-1; 10 nucleotides match TRBD2. J lost 3 bases, V lost 2 bases, and 4 bases had no gene match. This CDR3 has 16 residues. The V gene's germline CDR1 is KGHSH and CDR2 LQKENI. The CDR3 coding sequence is TGTGCCAGCTCACCAACCACTAGCGGGAACTACAATGAGCAGTTCTTC. Amino acids: CASSPTTSGNYNEQFF.

The J gene is TRBJ1-1, the V gene TRBV7-3; TRBD1 might be the D (6 bases). With 3 bases removed from V and 1 base from J, the gap between germline ends came to 15 bases. The germline V gene encodes CDR1 SGHTA and CDR2 FQGTGA. The CDR3 runs to 16 residues. The CDR3 sequence is CASSFPDSQENTEAFF. CDR3 nucleotide sequence: TGTGCCAGCAGCTTCCCGGACAGCCAGGAGAACACTGAAGCTTTCTTT.

The gene calls are TRBV5-4 and TRBJ2-3; 9 bases agree with TRBD1. The trim removed 1 base at V and 4 bases at J, leaving 7 bases unmatched. Germline CDR1 and CDR2: SGHNT and YYREEE (reference sequence). CDR3 length: 16 residues. The CDR3 DNA is TGTGCCAGCAGCTTGACTCCGGGACAGGGCCCAGATACGCAGTATTTT. This translates into CASSLTPGQGPDTQYF. Supplemented by reference TRBV5-4 and TRBJ2-3, the full variable domain reads ETGVTQSPTHLIKTRGQQVTLRCSSQSGHNTVSWYQQALGQGPQFIFQYYREEENGRGNFPPRFSGLQFPNYSSELNVNALELDDSALYLCASSLTPGQGPDTQYFGPGTRLTVL.

This rearrangement joins TRBV18 to TRBJ2-5; 9 bases line up with TRBD2. V shed 3 bases, J shed 3 bases, and the junction held 2 bases outside the gene matches. From germline, CDR1 is KGHSH and CDR2 LQKENI. This CDR3 has 14 amino acids. The CDR3 bases are TGTGCCAGCTCACCGGGACTAGCTGAAGAGACCCAGTACTTC. Its protein is CASSPGLAEETQYF.